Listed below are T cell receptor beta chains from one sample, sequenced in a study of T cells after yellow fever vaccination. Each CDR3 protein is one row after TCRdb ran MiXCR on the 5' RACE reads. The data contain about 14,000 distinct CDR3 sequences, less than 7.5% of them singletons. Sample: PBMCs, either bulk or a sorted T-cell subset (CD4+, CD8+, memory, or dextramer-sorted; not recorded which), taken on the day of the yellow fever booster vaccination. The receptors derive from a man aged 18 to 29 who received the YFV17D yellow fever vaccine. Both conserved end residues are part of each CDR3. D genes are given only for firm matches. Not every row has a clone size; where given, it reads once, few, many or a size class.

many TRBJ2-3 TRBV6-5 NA TGTGCCAGCAGTTACTCCGCGGTGAGCACAGATACGCAGTATTTT CASSYSAVSTDTQYF
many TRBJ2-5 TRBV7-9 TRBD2 TGTGCCAGCAGCTTTGGGGGGGGGTTGGAGACCCAGTACTTC CASSFGGGLETQYF
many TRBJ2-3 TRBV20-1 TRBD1 TGCAGTGCTAGAGATCGAATGGGACAGGATACGCAGTATTTT CSARDRMGQDTQYF
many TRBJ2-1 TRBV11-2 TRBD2 TGTGCCAGCAGCGCTCGGGCACTAGCGGGGCATGATGAGCAGTTCTTC CASSARALAGHDEQFF
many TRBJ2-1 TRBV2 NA TGTGCCAGCAGTGACACAGGGATCGATGAGCAGTTCTTC CASSDTGIDEQFF
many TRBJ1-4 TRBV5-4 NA TGTGCCAGCAGCTTGGCCCAGGGTGAAAAACTGTTTTTT CASSLAQGEKLFF
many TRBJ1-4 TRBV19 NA TGTGCCAGTAGTCTTAACTCAGCAACTAATGAAAAACTGTTTTTT CASSLNSATNEKLFF
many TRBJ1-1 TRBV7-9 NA TGTGCCAGCAGCCTCGACACTGAAGCTTTCTTT CASSLDTEAFF
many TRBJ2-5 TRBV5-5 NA TGTGCCAGCAGCGTCAACCCGGGACAAATCCAAGAGACCCAGTACTTC CASSVNPGQIQETQYF
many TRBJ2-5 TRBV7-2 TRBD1 TGTGCCAGCAGCATTACCGGGACAGCAGAGACCCAGTACTTC CASSITGTAETQYF
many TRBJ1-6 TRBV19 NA TGTGCCAGTACGGACGATAATTCACCCCTCCACTTT CASTDDNSPLHF
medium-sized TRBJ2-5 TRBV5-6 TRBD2 TGTGCCAGCAGCTTGGCTAGCGGGATTCCCCAAGAGACCCAGTACTTC CASSLASGIPQETQYF
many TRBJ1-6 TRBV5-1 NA TGCGCCAGCAGCTTGGGGACGGACTTTCATAATTCACCCCTCCACTTT CASSLGTDFHNSPLHF
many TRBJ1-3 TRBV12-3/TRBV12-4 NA TGTGCCAGCAGTTTTTTCCCCGGGTTCCTGGGGGTCAACTCTGGAAACACCATATATTTT CASSFFPGFLGVNSGNTIYF
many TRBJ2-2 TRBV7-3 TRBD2 TGTGCCAGCAGCTTAACCAGCGGGGCCCAAGTAGGGGAGCTGTTTTTT CASSLTSGAQVGELFF
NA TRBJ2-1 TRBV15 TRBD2 TGTGCCACCAGCAGAGCTAGCGGGGATTACAATGAGCAGTTCTTC CATSRASGDYNEQFF
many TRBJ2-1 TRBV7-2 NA TGTGCCAGCAGTTTAGGGGGGGGACAGTCCTACAATGAGCAGTTCTTC CASSLGGGQSYNEQFF
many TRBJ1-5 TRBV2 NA TGTGCCAGCAGATTGATTCAGCCCCAGCATTTT CASRLIQPQHF
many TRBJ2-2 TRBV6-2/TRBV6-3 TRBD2 TGTGCCAGCAGTTACCTTGCGGGGGGGCCGAACACCGGGGAGCTGTTTTTT CASSYLAGGPNTGELFF
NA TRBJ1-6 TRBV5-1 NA TGCGCCAGCAGCGAGAGTATCGAGGTCTCTAGTTCACCCCTCCACTTT CASSESIEVSSSPLHF
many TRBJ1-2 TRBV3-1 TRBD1 TGTGCCAGCAGCCGGCAACCGGGACAGGGAGGTGGCTACACCTTC CASSRQPGQGGGYTF
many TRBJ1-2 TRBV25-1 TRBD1 TGTGCCAGCAGCCCCTTTCCGGGACAGGGAGTGGAGGGCTACACCTTC CASSPFPGQGVEGYTF
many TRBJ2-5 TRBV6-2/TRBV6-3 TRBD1 TGTGCCAGCAGCGACAGGGTGCGGGAGACCCAGTACTTC CASSDRVRETQYF
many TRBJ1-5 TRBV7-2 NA TGTGCCAGCAGCCCCAGAACAGGCAATCAGCCCCAGCATTTT CASSPRTGNQPQHF
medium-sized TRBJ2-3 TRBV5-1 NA TGCGCCAGCAGCCCCGTTTCGGGCACAGATACGCAGTATTTT CASSPVSGTDTQYF
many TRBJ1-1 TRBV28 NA TGTGCCAGCAGTTTGGGGGGCAAAAGGGCTTTCTTT CASSLGGKRAFF
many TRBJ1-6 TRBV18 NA TGTGCCAGCTCACCTACCGGGGCAGATAATTCACCCCTCCACTTT CASSPTGADNSPLHF
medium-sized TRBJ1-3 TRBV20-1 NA TGCAGTGCTAGAGTGCAGTTAGCTGGAAACACCATATATTTT CSARVQLAGNTIYF
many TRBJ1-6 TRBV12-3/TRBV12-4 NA TGTGCCAGCAGTTTCTCGGTAGGGAGGAACTATAATTCACCCCTCCACTTT CASSFSVGRNYNSPLHF
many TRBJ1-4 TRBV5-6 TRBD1 TGTGCCAGCAGCTTGCAAGGACAGGGGCTCTTCGGCACTAATGAAAAACTGTTTTTT CASSLQGQGLFGTNEKLFF
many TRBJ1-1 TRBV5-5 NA TGTGCCAGCAGGGTGCAGGGGAACACTGAAGCTTTCTTT CASRVQGNTEAFF
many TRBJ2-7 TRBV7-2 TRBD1 TGTGCCAGCAGCTACCGACAGGGGGGGTACGAGCAGTACTTC CASSYRQGGYEQYF
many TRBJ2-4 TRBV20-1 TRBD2 TGCAGTGCTATATCGGGAATAGCGGGGGGAAAAAACATTCAGTACTTC CSAISGIAGGKNIQYF
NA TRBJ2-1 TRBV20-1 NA TGCAGTGCTAGAGATTTGGCGGGGCCCTACAATGAGCAGTTCTTC CSARDLAGPYNEQFF
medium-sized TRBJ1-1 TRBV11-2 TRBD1 TGTGCCAGCAGCTCCCCAGGGGGTACGGCAAGGAACACTGAAGCTTTCTTT CASSSPGGTARNTEAFF
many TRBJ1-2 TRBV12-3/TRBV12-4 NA TGTGCCAGCAGTCAAGCTTTAGGGAATGGCTACACCTTC CASSQALGNGYTF
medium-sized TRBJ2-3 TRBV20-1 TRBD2 TGCAGTGCTAGATCCCCGACTAGCGGGGGGCCAGATACGCAGTATTTT CSARSPTSGGPDTQYF
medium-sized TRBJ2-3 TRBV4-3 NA TGCGCCAGCAGCTCTCGGGGGTGGGTGTCAGATACGCAGTATTTT CASSSRGWVSDTQYF
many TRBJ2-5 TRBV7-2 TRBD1 TGTGCCAGCAGCTCATACAGGGGGCGCATGGCCCAGTACTTC CASSSYRGRMAQYF
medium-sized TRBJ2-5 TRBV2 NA TGTGCCAGCAGTGGTGGCAGCCAAGAGACCCAGTACTTC CASSGGSQETQYF
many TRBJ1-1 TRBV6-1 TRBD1 TGTGCCAGCAGTCTACCCCAGCCCGGGACAGGGATGAACACTGAAGCTTTCTTT CASSLPQPGTGMNTEAFF
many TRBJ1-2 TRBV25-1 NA TGTGCCAGCAGTGAAGGGGGGCGACACTATGGCTACACCTTC CASSEGGRHYGYTF
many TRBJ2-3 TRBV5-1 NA TGCGCCAGCAGCTTTGGCAGGGAGGCGGATACGCAGTATTTT CASSFGREADTQYF
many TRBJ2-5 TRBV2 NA TGTGCCAGCAGTGAAATCAGCCAAGAGACCCAGTACTTC CASSEISQETQYF
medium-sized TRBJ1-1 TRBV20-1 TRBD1 TGCAGTGCTAGGCCAGGGGGGATCAACACTGAAGCTTTCTTT CSARPGGINTEAFF
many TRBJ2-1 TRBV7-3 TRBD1 TGTGCCAGCAGCCCCGGGACAGGGGGCTACAATGAGCAGTTCTTC CASSPGTGGYNEQFF
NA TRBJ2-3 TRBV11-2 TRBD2 TGTGCCAGCAGCTCTGTAGCTAGCGGGGGGGCCAGGCGAGATACGCAGTATTTT CASSSVASGGARRDTQYF
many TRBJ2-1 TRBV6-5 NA TGTGCCAGCAGTTACTCGCGGGTCCATGAGCAGTTCTTC CASSYSRVHEQFF
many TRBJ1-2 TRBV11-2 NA TGTGCCAGCAGCCCAAACCGGGACCACTATGGCTACACCTTC CASSPNRDHYGYTF
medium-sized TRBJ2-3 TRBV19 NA TGTGCCAGTAGTCCCTCTTCGGAAAATACGCAGTATTTT CASSPSSENTQYF